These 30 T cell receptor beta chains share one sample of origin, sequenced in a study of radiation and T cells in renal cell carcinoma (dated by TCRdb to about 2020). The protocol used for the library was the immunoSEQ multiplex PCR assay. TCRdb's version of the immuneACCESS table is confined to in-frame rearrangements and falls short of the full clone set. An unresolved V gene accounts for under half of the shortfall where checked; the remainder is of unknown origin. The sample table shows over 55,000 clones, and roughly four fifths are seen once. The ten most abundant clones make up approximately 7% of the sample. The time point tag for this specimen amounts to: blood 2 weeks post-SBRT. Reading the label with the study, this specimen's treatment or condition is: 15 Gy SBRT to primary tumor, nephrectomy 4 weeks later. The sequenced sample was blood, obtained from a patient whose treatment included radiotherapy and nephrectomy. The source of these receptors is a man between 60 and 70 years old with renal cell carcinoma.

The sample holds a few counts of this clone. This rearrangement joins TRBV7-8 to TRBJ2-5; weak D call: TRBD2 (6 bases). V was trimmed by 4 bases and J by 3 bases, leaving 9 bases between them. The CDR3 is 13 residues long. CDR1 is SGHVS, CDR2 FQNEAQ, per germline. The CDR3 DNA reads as TGTGCCAGCAGCTGGGGGGATGAAGAGACCCAGTACTTC. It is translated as CASSWGDEETQYF.

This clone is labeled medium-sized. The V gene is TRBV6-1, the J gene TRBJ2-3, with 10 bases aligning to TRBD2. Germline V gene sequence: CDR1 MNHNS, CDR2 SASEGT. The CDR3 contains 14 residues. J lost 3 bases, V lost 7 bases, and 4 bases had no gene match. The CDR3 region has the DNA TGTGCCAGCAACCCGACTAGCGGGACAGATACGCAGTATTTT. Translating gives CASNPTSGTDTQYF.

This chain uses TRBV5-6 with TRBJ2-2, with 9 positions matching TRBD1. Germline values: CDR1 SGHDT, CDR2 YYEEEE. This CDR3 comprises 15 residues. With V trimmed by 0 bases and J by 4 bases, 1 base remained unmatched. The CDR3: CASSLGDRATGELFF. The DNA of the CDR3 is TGTGCCAGCAGCTTGGGGGACAGGGCCACCGGGGAGCTGTTTTTT.

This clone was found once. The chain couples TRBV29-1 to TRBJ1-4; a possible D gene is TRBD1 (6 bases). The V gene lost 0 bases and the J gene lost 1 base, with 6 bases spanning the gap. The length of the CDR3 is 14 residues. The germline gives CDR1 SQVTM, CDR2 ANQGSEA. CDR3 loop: CSVEDRGTNEKLFF. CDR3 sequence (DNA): TGCAGCGTTGAAGACAGGGGAACTAATGAAAAACTGTTTTTT.

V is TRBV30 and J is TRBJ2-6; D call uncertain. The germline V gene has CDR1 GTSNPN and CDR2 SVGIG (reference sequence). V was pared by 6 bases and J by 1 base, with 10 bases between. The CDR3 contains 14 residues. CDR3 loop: CACPQRSGANVLTF. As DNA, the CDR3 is TGTGCCTGTCCACAGAGATCTGGGGCCAACGTCCTGACTTTC.

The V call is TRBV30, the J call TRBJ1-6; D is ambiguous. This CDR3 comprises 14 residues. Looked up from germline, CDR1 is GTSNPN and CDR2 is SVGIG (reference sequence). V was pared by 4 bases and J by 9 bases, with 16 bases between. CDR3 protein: CAWTPGLVGSPLHF. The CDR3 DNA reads TGTGCCTGGACCCCTGGCTTGGTGGGTTCACCCCTCCACTTT.

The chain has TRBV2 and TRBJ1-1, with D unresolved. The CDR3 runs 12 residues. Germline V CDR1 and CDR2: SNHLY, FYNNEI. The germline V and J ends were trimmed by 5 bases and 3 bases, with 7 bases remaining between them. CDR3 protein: CASSTSYTEAFF. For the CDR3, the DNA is TGTGCCAGCAGTACGAGTTACACTGAAGCTTTCTTT.

The DNA for the CDR3 is TGTGCCAGCAGCGTTCTCCCAATAGGGGGTGTGGAGACCCAGTACTTC. Its translation: CASSVLPIGGVETQYF. The chain combines TRBV9 with TRBJ2-5; possible D gene TRBD1, 6 bases. V lost 2 bases and J 5 bases, leaving 19 bases between the germline ends. The CDR3 sequence is 16 residues long. In germline, CDR1 is SGDLS, CDR2 YYNGEE. The full variable domain, in which reference TRBV9 and TRBJ2-5 provide the parts outside the CDR3, is DSGVTQTPKHLITATGQRVTLRCSPRSGDLSVYWYQQSLDQGLQFLIQYYNGEERAKGNILERFSAQQFPDLHSELNLSSLELGDSALYFCASSVLPIGGVETQYFGPGTRLLVL.

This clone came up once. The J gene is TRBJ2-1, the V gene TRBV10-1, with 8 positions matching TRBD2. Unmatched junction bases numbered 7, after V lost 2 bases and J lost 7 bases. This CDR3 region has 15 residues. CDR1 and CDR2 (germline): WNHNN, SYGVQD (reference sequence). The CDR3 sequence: CASSEISGITNEQFF. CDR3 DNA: TGCGCCAGCAGTGAGATTAGCGGGATTACGAATGAGCAGTTCTTC.

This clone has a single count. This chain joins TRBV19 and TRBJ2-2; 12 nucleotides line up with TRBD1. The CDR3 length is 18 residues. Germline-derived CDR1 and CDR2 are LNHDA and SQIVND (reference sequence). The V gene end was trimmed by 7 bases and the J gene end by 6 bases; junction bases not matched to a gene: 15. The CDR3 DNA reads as TGTGCCAGTACTCTTCACCGGGTGGGACAGGGGGCCGCCGGGGAGCTGTTTTTT. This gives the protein CASTLHRVGQGAAGELFF.

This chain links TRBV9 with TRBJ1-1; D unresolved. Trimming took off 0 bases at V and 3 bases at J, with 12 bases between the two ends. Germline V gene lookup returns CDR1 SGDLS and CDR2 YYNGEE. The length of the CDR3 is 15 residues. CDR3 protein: CASSVVQAGYTEAFF. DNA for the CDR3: TGTGCCAGCAGCGTAGTTCAGGCGGGGTACACTGAAGCTTTCTTT.

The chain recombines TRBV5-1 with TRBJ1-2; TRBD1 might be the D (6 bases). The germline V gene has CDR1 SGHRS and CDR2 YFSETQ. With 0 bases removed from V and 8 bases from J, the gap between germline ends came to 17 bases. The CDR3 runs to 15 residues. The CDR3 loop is CASSLEPGASGGYTF. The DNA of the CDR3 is TGCGCCAGCAGCTTGGAGCCGGGGGCATCTGGAGGCTACACCTTC.

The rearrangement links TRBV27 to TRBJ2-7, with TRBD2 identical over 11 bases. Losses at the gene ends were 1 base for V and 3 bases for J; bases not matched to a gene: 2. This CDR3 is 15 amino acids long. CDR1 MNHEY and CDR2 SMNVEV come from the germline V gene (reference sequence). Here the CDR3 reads CASSLYGTSGYEQYV. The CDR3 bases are TGTGCCAGCAGTTTATATGGGACTAGCGGCTACGAGCAGTACGTC.

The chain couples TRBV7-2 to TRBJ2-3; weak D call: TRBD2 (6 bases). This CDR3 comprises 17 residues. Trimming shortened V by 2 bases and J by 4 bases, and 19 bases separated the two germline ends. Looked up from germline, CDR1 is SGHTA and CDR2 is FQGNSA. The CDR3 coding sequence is TGTGCCAGCAGCTTAAATTTTAGAGTTTGGGAGGCAGATACGCAGTATTTT. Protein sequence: CASSLNFRVWEADTQYF. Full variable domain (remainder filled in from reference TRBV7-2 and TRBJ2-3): GAGVSQSPSNKVTEKGKDVELRCDPISGHTALYWYRQSLGQGLEFLIYFQGNSAPDKSGLPSDRFSAERTGGSVSTLTIQRTQQEDSAVYLCASSLNFRVWEADTQYFGPGTRLTVL.

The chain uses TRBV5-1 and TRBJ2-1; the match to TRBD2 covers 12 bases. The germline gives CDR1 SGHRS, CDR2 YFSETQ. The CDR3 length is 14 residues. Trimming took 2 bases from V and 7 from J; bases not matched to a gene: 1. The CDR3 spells CASSFTSGGNEQFF. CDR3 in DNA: TGCGCCAGCAGCTTCACTAGCGGGGGGAATGAGCAGTTCTTC.

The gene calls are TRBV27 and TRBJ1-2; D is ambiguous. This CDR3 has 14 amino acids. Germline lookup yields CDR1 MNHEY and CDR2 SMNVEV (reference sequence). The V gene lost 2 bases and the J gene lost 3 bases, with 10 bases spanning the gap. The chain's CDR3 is CASSLTARYYGYTF. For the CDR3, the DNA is TGTGCCAGCAGTTTAACGGCCAGGTACTATGGCTACACCTTC.

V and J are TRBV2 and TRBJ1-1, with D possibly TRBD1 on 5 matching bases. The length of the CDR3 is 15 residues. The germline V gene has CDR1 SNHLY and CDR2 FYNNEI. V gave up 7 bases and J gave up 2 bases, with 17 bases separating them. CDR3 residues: CASTTPGQANTEAFF. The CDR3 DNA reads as TGTGCCAGCACCACCCCGGGGCAGGCCAACACTGAAGCTTTCTTT.

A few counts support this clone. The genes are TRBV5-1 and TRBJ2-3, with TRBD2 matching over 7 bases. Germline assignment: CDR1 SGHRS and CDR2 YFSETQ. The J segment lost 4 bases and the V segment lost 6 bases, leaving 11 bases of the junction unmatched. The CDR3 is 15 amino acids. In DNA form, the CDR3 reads TGCGCCAGCACTTTCAGCGGGGCTAAGGCAGATACGCAGTATTTT. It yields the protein CASTFSGAKADTQYF.

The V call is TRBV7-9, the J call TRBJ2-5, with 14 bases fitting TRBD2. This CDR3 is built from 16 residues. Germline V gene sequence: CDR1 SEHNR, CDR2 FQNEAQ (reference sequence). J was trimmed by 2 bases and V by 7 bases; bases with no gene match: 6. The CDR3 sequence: CASKPGLAGGQETQYF. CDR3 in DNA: TGTGCCAGCAAGCCTGGACTAGCGGGGGGACAAGAGACCCAGTACTTC.

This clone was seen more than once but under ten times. CDR3 sequence reads: CASSLPDAEAFF. The CDR3 DNA follows: TGTGCCAGCAGCTTGCCGGACGCTGAAGCTTTCTTT. This rearrangement joins TRBV5-4 to TRBJ1-1; the D is unclear. Germline-derived CDR1 and CDR2 are SGHNT and YYREEE (reference sequence). V was trimmed by 1 base and J by 6 bases, leaving 7 bases between them. This CDR3 is 12 amino acids long.

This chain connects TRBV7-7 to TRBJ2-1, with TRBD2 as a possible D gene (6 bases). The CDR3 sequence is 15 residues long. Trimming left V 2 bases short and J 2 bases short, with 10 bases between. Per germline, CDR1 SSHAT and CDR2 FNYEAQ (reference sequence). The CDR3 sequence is CASSLPGATYNEQFF. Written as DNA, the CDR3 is TGTGCCAGCAGCTTACCGGGAGCTACCTACAATGAGCAGTTCTTC.

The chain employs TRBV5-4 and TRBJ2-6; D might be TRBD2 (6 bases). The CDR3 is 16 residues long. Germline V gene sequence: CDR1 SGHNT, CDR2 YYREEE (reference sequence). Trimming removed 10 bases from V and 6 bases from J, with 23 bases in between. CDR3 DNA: TGTGCCGACCCAGGCGAACTAGCCCCTGAGGCCAACGTCCTGACTTTC. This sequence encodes CADPGELAPEANVLTF.

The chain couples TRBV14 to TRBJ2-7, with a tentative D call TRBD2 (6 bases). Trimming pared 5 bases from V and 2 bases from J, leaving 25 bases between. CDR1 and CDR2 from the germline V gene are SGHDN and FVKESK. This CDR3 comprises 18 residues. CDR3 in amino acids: CASSELIRDRDLTYEQYV. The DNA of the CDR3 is TGTGCCAGCAGCGAACTAATACGCGACCGGGACTTAACCTACGAGCAGTACGTC.

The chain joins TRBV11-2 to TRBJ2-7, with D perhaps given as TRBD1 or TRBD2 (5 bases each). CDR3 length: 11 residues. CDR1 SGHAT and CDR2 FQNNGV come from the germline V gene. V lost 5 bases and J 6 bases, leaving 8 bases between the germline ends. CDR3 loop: CASSLGTEQYV. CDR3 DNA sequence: TGTGCCAGCAGCCTAGGGACCGAGCAGTACGTC.

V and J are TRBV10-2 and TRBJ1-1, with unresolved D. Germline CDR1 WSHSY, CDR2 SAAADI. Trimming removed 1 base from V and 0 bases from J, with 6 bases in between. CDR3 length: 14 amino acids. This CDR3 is CASSEYTMNTEAFF. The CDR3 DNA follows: TGCGCCAGCAGTGAGTATACTATGAACACTGAAGCTTTCTTT.

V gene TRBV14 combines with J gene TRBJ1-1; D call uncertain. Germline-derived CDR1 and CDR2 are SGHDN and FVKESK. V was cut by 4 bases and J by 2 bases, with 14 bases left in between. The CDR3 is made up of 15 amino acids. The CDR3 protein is CASSLSRIGNTEAFF. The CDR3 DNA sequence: TGTGCCAGCAGCCTTAGTCGAATTGGCAACACTGAAGCTTTCTTT.

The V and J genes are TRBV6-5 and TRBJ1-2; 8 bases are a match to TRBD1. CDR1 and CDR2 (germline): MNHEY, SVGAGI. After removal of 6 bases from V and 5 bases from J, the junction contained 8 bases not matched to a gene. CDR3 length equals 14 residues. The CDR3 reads CASRMDRVPYGYTF. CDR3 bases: TGTGCCAGCAGGATGGACAGGGTCCCTTATGGCTACACCTTC.

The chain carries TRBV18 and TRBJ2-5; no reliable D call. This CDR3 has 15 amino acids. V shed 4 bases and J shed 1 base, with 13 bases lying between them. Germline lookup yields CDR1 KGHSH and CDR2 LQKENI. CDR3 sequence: CASSLASHFQETQYF. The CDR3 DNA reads TGTGCCAGCTCACTCGCTAGTCACTTCCAAGAGACCCAGTACTTC.

CDR3 DNA sequence: TGCAGTGCTCCTATTCACAATGAGCAGTTCTTC. This codes for CSAPIHNEQFF. The chain is built from TRBV20-1 and TRBJ2-1; no reliable D call. Germline V lookup: CDR1 DFQATT, CDR2 SNEGSKA (reference sequence). Trimming left V 5 bases short and J 5 bases short, with 7 bases between. This CDR3 has 11 amino acids.

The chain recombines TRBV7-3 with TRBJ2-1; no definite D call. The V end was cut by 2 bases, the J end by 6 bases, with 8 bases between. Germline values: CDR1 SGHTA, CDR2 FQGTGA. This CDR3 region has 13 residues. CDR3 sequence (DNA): TGTGCCAGCAGCTTAGGCGGAACCAATGAGCAGTTCTTC. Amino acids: CASSLGGTNEQFF.